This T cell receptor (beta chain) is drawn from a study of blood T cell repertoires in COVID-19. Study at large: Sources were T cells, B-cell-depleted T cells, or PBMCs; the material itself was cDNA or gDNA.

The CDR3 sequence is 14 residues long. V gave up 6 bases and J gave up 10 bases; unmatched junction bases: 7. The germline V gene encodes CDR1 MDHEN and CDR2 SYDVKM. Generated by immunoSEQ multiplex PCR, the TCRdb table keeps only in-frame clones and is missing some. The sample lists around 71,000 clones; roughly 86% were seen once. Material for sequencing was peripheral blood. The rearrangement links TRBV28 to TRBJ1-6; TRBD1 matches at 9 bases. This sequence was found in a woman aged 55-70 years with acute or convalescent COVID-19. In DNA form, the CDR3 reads TGTGCCAGCAGCCCATACAGGGGGCGGTCACCCCTCCACTTT. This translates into CASSPYRGRSPLHF. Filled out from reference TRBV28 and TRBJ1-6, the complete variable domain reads DVKVTQSSRYLVKRTGEKVFLECVQDMDHENMFWYRQDPGLGLRLIYFSYDVKMKEKGDIPEGYSVSREKKERFSLILESASTNQTSMYLCASSPYRGRSPLHFGNGTRLTVT.